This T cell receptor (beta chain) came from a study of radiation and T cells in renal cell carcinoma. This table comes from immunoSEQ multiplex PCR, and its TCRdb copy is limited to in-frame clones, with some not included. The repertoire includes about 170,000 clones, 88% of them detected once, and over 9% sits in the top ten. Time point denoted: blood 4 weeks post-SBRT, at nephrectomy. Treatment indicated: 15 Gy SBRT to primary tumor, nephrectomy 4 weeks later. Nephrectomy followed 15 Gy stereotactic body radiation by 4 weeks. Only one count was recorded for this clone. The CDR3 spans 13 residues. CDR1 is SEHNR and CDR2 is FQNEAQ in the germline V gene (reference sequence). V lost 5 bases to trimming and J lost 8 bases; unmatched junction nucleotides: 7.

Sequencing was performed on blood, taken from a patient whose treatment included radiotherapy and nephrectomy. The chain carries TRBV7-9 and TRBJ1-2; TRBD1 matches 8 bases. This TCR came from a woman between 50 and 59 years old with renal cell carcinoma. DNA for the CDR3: TGTGCCAGCAGCCCGGGACAGGCTGCCGGCTACACCTTC. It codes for CASSPGQAAGYTF.